This TCR beta chain appears in the sequencing data of a study of regulatory T cells in long-lasting Graves disease (TCRdb year 2021). Regarding the complete study: Persistent Graves' disease was defined as persistently positive TSH receptor autoantibodies together with antithyroid drug treatment for over 5 years. This study used TCR sequencing and RNA sequencing of peripheral blood to compare persistent Graves' disease patients against newly diagnosed Graves' disease patients. The study was registered as a clinical trial and conducted in China. A total of 33 samples underwent TCR sequencing: around 13 from persistent and roughly 20 from newly diagnosed Graves' disease patients. Antithyroid drugs had been taken for 10 to 13 years on average by persistent Graves' disease patients in the clinical cohort. Here is what the overall study found, with its caveats: A larger number of public clonotypes was shared among persistent patients (approximately 3,000) than among newly diagnosed patients (around 890). Peripheral blood alone was examined, since thyroid tissue, which constituted the primary lesion, could not be accessed. Sequencing and analysis were restricted to the TCR beta chain. The authors noted that the small sample size was a limitation that may lower accuracy. Compared with newly diagnosed patients, persistent Graves' disease patients had lower TCR Shannon entropy and fewer highly expanded clones, which suggests clonal expansion. Persistent disease showed preferential use of TRBV28, TRBJ1-2 and TRBJ2-5, whereas newly diagnosed disease favored TRBV20-1 and TRBJ2-1.

This clonotype appeared many times. This clone's antigen is unknown. There are no base qualities to consult, and no much larger clone falls within one base. The time point label, read with the paper, signifies: persistent/refractory GD, antithyroid drugs over 5 years with positive TRAb. RNA was extracted from PBMCs in TRIzol for both TCR sequencing and RNA sequencing. Graves' disease was diagnosed according to American Thyroid Association guidelines. Patients for the study were recruited at an endocrinology department in Xi'an, China. Each patient gave about 10 milliliters of peripheral blood, collected in an EDTA anticoagulant tube. Ficoll Paque Plus density gradient separation was used to isolate PBMCs, and no further T cell sorting was performed. An Agilent 2100 Bioanalyzer and agarose gel were used to check RNA quality, and a NanoDrop 2000 was used to measure RNA concentration. Receptor amplification or capture employed multiplex PCR. TCRdb shows the sequencer as Illumina HiSeq 4000. To build TCR beta libraries, CDR3 regions were amplified by Arm-PCR using iRepertoire HTBI primers. Before sequencing, the PCR products went through gel purification. Per the source publication's procedure: Gene usage analysis of CDR3 amino acid clonotypes used the 62 TRBV and some 13 TRBJ segments found across samples. Filtered high-quality paired reads were merged into contigs using COPE and FqMerger. BLAST was used to align contigs to IMGT TRBV, TRBD and TRBJ reference genes, and CDR3 was defined according to IMGT. Any clonotype with a frequency above 0.1% was classified as a highly expanded clone. Repertoire diversity was measured by Shannon entropy, and V-J evenness by the Gini coefficient. Public clonotypes were defined as clonotypes shared by more than one individual. Through fastp at Q25 and MiXCR, TCRdb rebuilt clones from the public reads, retaining in-frame beta chains. Each entry merges the rows of one CDR3 protein and shows their most common DNA and genes. The V and J calls were not made by the authors but by TCRdb's processing. Across this sample there are roughly 400,000 distinct CDR3 sequences, with about 20% seen only once. The ten largest make up roughly 20% of the sample.

CDR1 is given as KGHSH and CDR2 as LQKENI, both from the germline V gene. Trimming at the junction amounts to 8 bases on V and 0 bases on J, and the germline ends lie 10 bases apart. The CDR3 numbers 13 residues from cysteine through phenylalanine. The entry retains the CDR3 DNA only, 39 bases that are in frame from base 1. The receptor chain draws on TRBV18 and TRBJ2-5; a confident D gene designation cannot be given. This clonotype was obtained from a female donor with Graves disease. Specimen: peripheral blood mononuclear cells (PBMCs), collected when the disease was refractory, from a patient treated with antithyroid drugs. The CDR3 here reads CASSPGYQETQYF. The nucleotides read TGTGCCAGCAGTCCTGGGTACCAAGAGACCCAGTACTTC.